The 2 T cell receptor beta chains given below trace back to one sample, sequenced in a study of CD8 T cells in ankylosing spondylitis. Notes on the study in general: One TCR beta motif, made up of eight or nine highly homologous variants, appeared characteristic of ankylosing spondylitis blood.

Each CDR3 protein is one row after TCRdb ran MiXCR on the 5' RACE reads. The data contain hundreds of thousands of distinct CDR3 sequences, 15% to 20% of them singletons. Antigens of these TCRs are unknown. What was sequenced was blood, either unsorted or a sorted T cell fraction (not recorded which). All receptors derive from a male donor with ankylosing spondylitis.

This clonotype was detected only a few times. The CDR3 sequence is CSARDWGGTEAFF. The CDR3, as DNA: TGCAGTGCTAGAGATTGGGGAGGCACTGAAGCTTTCTTT. The V call is TRBV20-1, the J call TRBJ1-1; D gene unclear. The CDR3 runs to 13 residues. V was shortened by 0 bases and J by 4 bases, with 9 bases between the two germline ends. Germline assignment: CDR1 DFQATT and CDR2 SNEGSKA (reference sequence).

This clonotype was seen more than once but under ten times. CDR3 amino acids: CASSKEEHPWDEQYF. The CDR3 DNA follows: TGTGCCAGCAGCAAAGAGGAGCACCCCTGGGACGAGCAGTACTTC. The chain recombines TRBV21-1 with TRBJ2-7; the table calls TRBD1, which could not be checked here. TRBV21-1 is termed a pseudogene. The CDR3 is made up of 15 amino acids.